Each of the 21 T cell receptor beta chains below was sequenced from the same sample in a study of blood T cell repertoires in COVID-19 (dated by TCRdb to the early 2020s). The library was generated by the immunoSEQ multiplex PCR assay. In its TCRdb copy, this immuneACCESS table keeps in-frame sequences only and misses some clones. Where compared with another copy, unresolved V genes explain less than half of these, and the others have no known cause. In this sample the table shows under 55,000 clones, around 78% of which occur a single time. Of the sample, approximately 5% falls within the top ten clones. Sequenced sample: peripheral blood. These receptors all come from a human donor in a cohort sampled during active COVID-19.

This clone was counted a single time. The chain has TRBV5-1 and TRBJ2-5; possibly TRBD2 for D (6 bases). The CDR3 extends over 15 amino acids. V lost 0 bases and J 4 bases, leaving 13 bases between the germline ends. The germline CDR1 and CDR2 sequences are SGHRS and YFSETQ. Here the CDR3 reads CASSLGLGRGETQYF. CDR3 DNA: TGCGCCAGCAGCTTGGGCCTGGGGCGGGGAGAGACCCAGTACTTC.

The gene calls are TRBV12-5 and TRBJ1-1, with 11 positions matching TRBD1. CDR1 and CDR2 (germline): LGHNT, FRNRAP. With 1 base clipped from V and 6 bases from J, the junction kept 7 bases outside the gene matches. This CDR3 has 16 residues. The CDR3 DNA reads as TGTGCTAGTGGTTTGGCCCCCGGGACAGGGGGACCTGAAGCTTTCTTT. Encoded protein: CASGLAPGTGGPEAFF.

V gene TRBV27 combines with J gene TRBJ2-1; weak D call: TRBD2 (5 bases). Germline CDR1 is MNHEY and CDR2 is SMNVEV (reference sequence). CDR3 length: 17 amino acids. V was trimmed by 4 bases and J by 4 bases, leaving 20 bases between them. The CDR3 region has the DNA TGTGCCAGCAGTTGGCCTTTAGACGGGAACAATTACAATGAGCAGTTCTTC. Protein sequence: CASSWPLDGNNYNEQFF.

This rearrangement joins TRBV6-2 or TRBV6-3 to TRBJ1-5, with TRBD1 as a possible D gene (5 bases). V was shortened by 6 bases and J by 2 bases, with 20 bases between the two germline ends. Germline-derived CDR1 and CDR2 are MNHEY and SVGEGT. This CDR3 contains 17 residues. The CDR3 protein is CASSPPGTPRGNQPQHF. In nucleotides, the CDR3 is TGTGCCAGCAGCCCCCCCGGGACTCCCAGAGGCAATCAGCCCCAGCATTTT.

V is TRBV24-1 and J is TRBJ1-6; D is unclear. Deletions cut 8 bases from V and 0 bases from J, with 7 bases between. The germline V gene encodes CDR1 KGHDR and CDR2 SFDVKD. The CDR3 is 14 amino acids. This chain's CDR3 is CATKRASYNSPLHF. CDR3 DNA: TGTGCCACCAAGAGAGCCTCCTATAATTCACCCCTCCACTTT.

The chain employs TRBV28 and TRBJ1-5, with TRBD1 identical over 9 bases. This CDR3 region has 15 residues. V dropped 6 bases and J dropped 7; count of bases not matched to a gene: 10. CDR1 and CDR2 (germline): MDHEN, SYDVKM. The CDR3 nucleotides are TGTGCCAGCAGCTTCCCTACAGGGGGCTGGCAGCCCCAGCATTTT. Its translation is CASSFPTGGWQPQHF. The full variable domain, its missing parts supplied by reference TRBV28 and TRBJ1-5, is DVKVTQSSRYLVKRTGEKVFLECVQDMDHENMFWYRQDPGLGLRLIYFSYDVKMKEKGDIPEGYSVSREKKERFSLILESASTNQTSMYLCASSFPTGGWQPQHFGDGTRLSIL.

The rearrangement links TRBV6-6 to TRBJ1-1; 11 positions agree with TRBD1. The V gene's germline CDR1 is MNHNY and CDR2 SVGAGI (reference sequence). This CDR3 region has 14 residues. V shed 8 bases and J 8 bases; nucleotides not matched to a gene: 10. CDR3 sequence (DNA): TGTGCCAGCCTCCGTGGGACAGGGGGAAGAGAAGCTTTCTTT. This codes for CASLRGTGGREAFF.

The chain carries TRBV21-1 and TRBJ2-3; TRBD2 is the table's D call, not checked against the DNA. TRBV21-1 is a known pseudogene. This CDR3 has 16 residues. CDR3 region: CASSNKREEDTDTQYF. The DNA for the CDR3 is TGTGCCAGCAGCAACAAGCGGGAGGAGGACACAGATACGCAGTATTTT.

This chain connects TRBV14 to TRBJ2-5, with TRBD1 identical over 7 bases. V lost 2 bases, J lost 2 bases, and 2 bases stayed unmatched. The germline gives CDR1 SGHDN, CDR2 FVKESK. This CDR3 is built from 14 residues. The CDR3 reads CASSQPTGQETQYF. As DNA, the CDR3 is TGTGCCAGCAGCCAACCGACAGGGCAAGAGACCCAGTACTTC.

The V call is TRBV7-2, the J call TRBJ2-3; 8 bases agree with TRBD2. Trimming cost V 2 bases and J 0 bases; bases outside gene matches: 4. CDR1 is SGHTA and CDR2 is FQGNSA in the germline V gene. This CDR3 region has 16 residues. CDR3 in DNA: TGTGCCAGCAGCTTATTCGGCGGGGGGAGCACAGATACGCAGTATTTT. Residues: CASSLFGGGSTDTQYF.

The chain combines TRBV4-1 with TRBJ2-2; 12 bases line up with TRBD1. The trim removed 0 bases at V and 3 bases at J, leaving 5 bases unmatched. The germline CDR1 and CDR2 sequences are MGHRA and YSYEKL. This CDR3 contains 18 residues. CDR3 sequence reads: CASSQDQGTGGYTGELFF. The CDR3 DNA is TGCGCCAGCAGCCAAGATCAAGGGACAGGGGGCTACACCGGGGAGCTGTTTTTT.

The J gene is TRBJ2-4, the V gene TRBV11-3; 13 nucleotides match TRBD2. CDR3 size: 18 residues. CDR1 SGHNT and CDR2 YENEEA come from the germline V gene. V trimming: 5 bases; J trimming: 8 bases; junction bases outside the gene matches: 15. The CDR3 loop is CASSLRATSGGARDIQYF. The DNA for the CDR3 is TGTGCCAGCAGCCTGAGGGCTACTAGCGGGGGGGCAAGGGACATTCAGTACTTC.

CDR3 sequence: CAWSRRRGQPINTGELFF. The DNA for the CDR3 is TGTGCCTGGAGTCGGAGGCGGGGACAGCCAATAAACACCGGGGAGCTGTTTTTT. This chain links TRBV30 with TRBJ2-2; tentative D call: TRBD1 (7 bases). V lost 2 bases and J 2 bases, leaving 21 bases between the germline ends. Germline V gene sequence: CDR1 GTSNPN, CDR2 SVGIG (reference sequence). There are 18 residues in the CDR3.

This chain links TRBV19 with TRBJ1-1, with 7 positions matching TRBD1. The CDR3 totals 17 residues. V lost 2 bases and J lost 1; bases outside the gene matches: 10. Germline V gives CDR1 LNHDA, CDR2 SQIVND (reference sequence). As DNA, the CDR3 is TGTGCCAGTAGTATACGGGGGCAGGGGGGTGAGAACACTGAAGCTTTCTTT. Encoded protein: CASSIRGQGGENTEAFF.

The chain recombines TRBV28 with TRBJ2-2; D unresolved. The V end was cut by 2 bases, the J end by 6 bases, with 13 bases between. CDR1 MDHEN and CDR2 SYDVKM come from the germline V gene. This CDR3 has 15 residues. The CDR3 DNA reads as TGTGCCAGCAGTTTAGAGGCCAGTGCGGCCGGGGAGCTGTTTTTT. It yields the protein CASSLEASAAGELFF.

V is TRBV7-8 and J is TRBJ1-2; maybe TRBD1 (6 bases). Germline CDR1 is SGHVS and CDR2 is FQNEAQ. CDR3 length: 14 amino acids. Trimming cost V 1 base and J 8 bases, with 14 bases left between them. This CDR3 reads CASSLDQGPRGYTF. The CDR3 bases are TGTGCCAGCAGCTTAGACCAGGGGCCAAGGGGCTACACCTTC. The entire variable domain, with the rest obtained from reference TRBV7-8 and TRBJ1-2, is as follows: GAGVSQSPRYKVAKRGQDVALRCDPISGHVSLFWYQQALGQGPEFLTYFQNEAQLDKSGLPSDRFFAERPEGSVSTLKIQRTQQEDSAVYLCASSLDQGPRGYTFGSGTRLTVV.

The genes are TRBV5-1 and TRBJ2-5; the D gene is possibly TRBD2 (6 bases). V lost 4 bases, J lost 4 bases, and 8 bases lay in between. The CDR3 is 12 amino acids. The germline V gene has CDR1 SGHRS and CDR2 YFSETQ. DNA of the CDR3: TGCGCCAGCAGCGAGGGAGGAGAGACCCAGTACTTC. Translating gives CASSEGGETQYF.

The V and J genes are TRBV9 and TRBJ1-3; D is perhaps TRBD1 (6 bases). V was pared by 3 bases and J by 2 bases, with 12 bases between. CDR3 size: 15 residues. Germline V gives CDR1 SGDLS, CDR2 YYNGEE. DNA of the CDR3: TGTGCCAGCAGCGCTGCCGGGACAACTGGAAACACCATATATTTT. It is translated as CASSAAGTTGNTIYF.

The J gene is TRBJ1-2, the V gene TRBV4-3; D is unresolved. V was clipped by 1 base and J by 4 bases, with 13 bases between them. Per the germline V gene, CDR1 is LGHNA and CDR2 is YSLEER. The CDR3 is 15 amino acids. CDR3 amino acids: CASSQGVGVSYGYTF. The CDR3 DNA reads TGCGCCAGCAGCCAAGGGGTCGGGGTGAGCTATGGCTACACCTTC.

Only a few counts were recorded for this clone. The chain recombines TRBV9 with TRBJ1-6; maybe TRBD1 (6 bases). V was trimmed by 3 bases and J by 4 bases, leaving 8 bases between them. The CDR3 loop spans 14 amino acids. In germline, CDR1 is SGDLS, CDR2 YYNGEE. CDR3 coding DNA: TGTGCCAGCAGCGCCGGACAGTATAATTCACCCCTCCACTTT. This encodes CASSAGQYNSPLHF.

This rearrangement joins TRBV11-2 to TRBJ1-2, with TRBD1 matching over 7 bases. The V gene's germline CDR1 is SGHAT and CDR2 FQNNGV. This CDR3 is 15 amino acids long. Trimming took 4 bases from V and 8 from J; bases not matched to a gene: 13. CDR3 nucleotide sequence: TGTGCCAGCAGCTCACCCCAGGGACAGTCGGGGGGCTACACCTTC. Translated: CASSSPQGQSGGYTF.